These 7 T cell receptor beta chains were all obtained from the same sample, sequenced in a study of T cell responses to AZD1222 COVID-19 vaccine. Method: immunoSEQ multiplex PCR; TCRdb's copy keeps in-frame clones and lacks some. The sample has more than 95,000 clones, around 90% seen once. The specimen comprised peripheral blood, sampled on day 0 of AZD1222 vaccination. These TCRs come from an adult in good health.

This chain links TRBV9 with TRBJ2-5, with TRBD2 matching 10 bases. The V segment lost 4 bases and the J segment 2 bases; nucleotides outside the gene matches: 5. The CDR3 is 15 amino acids. CDR1 and CDR2 (germline): SGDLS, YYNGEE. The CDR3: CASSTLAGTQETQYF. CDR3 DNA sequence: TGTGCCAGCAGCACACTAGCGGGGACTCAAGAGACCCAGTACTTC.

About this clone itself: The junction and the germline gene differ at one end; a read error may be behind it. V usage is TRBV10-1 and J usage is TRBJ1-6; tentatively, D is TRBD1 (6 bases). This CDR3 region has 11 residues. Germline values: CDR1 WNHNN, CDR2 SYGVQD (reference sequence). The CDR3 DNA follows: TGCGCCAGCAGTGTCGATGGACAGTCTCCCTTT. It translates to CASSVDGQSPF.

This chain uses TRBV25-1 with TRBJ1-4; D might be TRBD1 (6 bases). V was shortened by 4 bases and J by 6 bases, with 15 bases between the two germline ends. This CDR3 region has 15 residues. Germline V lookup: CDR1 MGHDK, CDR2 SYGVNS. CDR3 amino acids: CASSVLGTSYEKLFF. DNA of the CDR3: TGTGCCAGCAGTGTTCTCGGGACATCGTATGAAAAACTGTTTTTT.

V is TRBV4-3 and J is TRBJ2-1, with 8 bases fitting TRBD2. The germline V gene encodes CDR1 LGHNA and CDR2 YSLEER. The CDR3 consists of 17 residues. V shed 2 bases, J shed 1 base, and the junction held 7 bases outside the gene matches. The CDR3 region is CASSQRAGESSYNEQFF. The CDR3 region has the DNA TGCGCCAGCAGCCAAAGAGCGGGGGAGAGTTCCTACAATGAGCAGTTCTTC.

The V and J genes are TRBV9 and TRBJ2-7; TRBD1 is a possible D gene (6 bases). Germline V gives CDR1 SGDLS, CDR2 YYNGEE. The germline V and J ends were trimmed by 0 bases and 2 bases, with 12 bases remaining between them. CDR3 length: 15 residues. DNA for the CDR3: TGTGCCAGCAGCGTAGGGCAGGGGAGCGCCTACGAGCAGTACTTC. This gives the protein CASSVGQGSAYEQYF.

The chain uses TRBV11-2 and TRBJ2-7; TRBD2 aligns across 7 bases. The CDR3 consists of 14 residues. The germline V gene has CDR1 SGHAT and CDR2 FQNNGV. V lost 2 bases to trimming and J lost 6 bases; unmatched junction nucleotides: 7. CDR3 sequence reads: CASSLITASGEQYF. Written as DNA, the CDR3 is TGTGCCAGCAGCTTAATTACGGCTAGCGGCGAGCAGTACTTC.

The gene calls are TRBV5-4 and TRBJ1-1; D might be TRBD1 (5 bases). CDR3 size: 16 residues. Trimming stripped 3 bases from V and 3 bases from J, with 18 bases between. CDR1 is SGHNT and CDR2 is YYREEE in the germline V gene (reference sequence). For the CDR3, the DNA is TGTGCCAGCAGCTCCCGGGGCAGGGCCTTGTACACTGAAGCTTTCTTT. Its protein product is CASSSRGRALYTEAFF.